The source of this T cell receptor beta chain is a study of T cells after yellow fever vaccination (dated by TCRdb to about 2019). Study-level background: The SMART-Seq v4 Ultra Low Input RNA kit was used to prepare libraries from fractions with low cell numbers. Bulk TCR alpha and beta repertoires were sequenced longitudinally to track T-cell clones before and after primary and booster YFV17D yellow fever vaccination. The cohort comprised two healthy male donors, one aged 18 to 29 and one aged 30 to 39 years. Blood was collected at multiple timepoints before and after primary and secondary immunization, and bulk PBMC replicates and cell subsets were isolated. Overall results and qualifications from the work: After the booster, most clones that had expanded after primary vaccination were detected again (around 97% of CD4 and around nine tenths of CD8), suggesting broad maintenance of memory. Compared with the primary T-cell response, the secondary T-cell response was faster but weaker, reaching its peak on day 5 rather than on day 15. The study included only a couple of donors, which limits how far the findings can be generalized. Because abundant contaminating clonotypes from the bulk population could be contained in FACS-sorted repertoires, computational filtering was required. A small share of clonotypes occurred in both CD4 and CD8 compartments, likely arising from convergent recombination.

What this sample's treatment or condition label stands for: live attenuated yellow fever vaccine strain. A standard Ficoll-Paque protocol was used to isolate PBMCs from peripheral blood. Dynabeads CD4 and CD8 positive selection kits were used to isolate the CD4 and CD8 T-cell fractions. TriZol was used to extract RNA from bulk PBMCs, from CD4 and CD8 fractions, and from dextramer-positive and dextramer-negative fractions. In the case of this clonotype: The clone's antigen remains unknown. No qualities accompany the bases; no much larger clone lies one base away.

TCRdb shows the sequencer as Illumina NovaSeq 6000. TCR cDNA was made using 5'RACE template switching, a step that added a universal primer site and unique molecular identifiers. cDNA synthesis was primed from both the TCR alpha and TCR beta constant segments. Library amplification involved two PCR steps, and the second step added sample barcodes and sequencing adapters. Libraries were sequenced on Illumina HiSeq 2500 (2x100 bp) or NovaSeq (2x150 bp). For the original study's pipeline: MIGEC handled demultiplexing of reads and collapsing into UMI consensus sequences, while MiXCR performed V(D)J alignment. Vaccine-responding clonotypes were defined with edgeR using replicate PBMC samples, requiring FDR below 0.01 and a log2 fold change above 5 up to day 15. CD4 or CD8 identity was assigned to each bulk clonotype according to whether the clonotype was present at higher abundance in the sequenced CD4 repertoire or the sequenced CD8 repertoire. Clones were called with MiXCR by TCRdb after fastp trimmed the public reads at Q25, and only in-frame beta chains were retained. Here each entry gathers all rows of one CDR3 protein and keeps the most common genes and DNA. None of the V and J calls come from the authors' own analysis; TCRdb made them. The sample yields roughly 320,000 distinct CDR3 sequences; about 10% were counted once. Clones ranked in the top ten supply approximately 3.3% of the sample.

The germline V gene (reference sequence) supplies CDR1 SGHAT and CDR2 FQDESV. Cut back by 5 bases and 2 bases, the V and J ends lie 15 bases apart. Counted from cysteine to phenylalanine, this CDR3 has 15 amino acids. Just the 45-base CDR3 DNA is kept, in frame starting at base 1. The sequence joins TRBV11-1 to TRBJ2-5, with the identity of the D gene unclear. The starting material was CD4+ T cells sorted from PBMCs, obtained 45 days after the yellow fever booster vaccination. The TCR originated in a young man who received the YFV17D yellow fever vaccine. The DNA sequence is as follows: TGTGCCAGCAGCCCCCGGGCCCACGTACAAGAGACCCAGTACTTC. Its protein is CASSPRAHVQETQYF. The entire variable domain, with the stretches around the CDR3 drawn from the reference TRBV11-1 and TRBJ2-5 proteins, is EAEVAQSPRYKITEKSQAVAFWCDPISGHATLYWYRQILGQGPELLVQFQDESVVDDSQLPKDRFSAERLKGVDSTLKIQPAELGDSAMYLCASSPRAHVQETQYFGPGTRLLVL.